This entry lists 21 T cell receptor beta chains sequenced from one sample in a study of cytomegalovirus exposure and HLA in healthy donors. Method: immunoSEQ multiplex PCR; TCRdb's copy keeps in-frame clones and lacks some. This table holds 55,000 to 70,000 clones, 90% to 95% found once. The specimen was PBMCs. The receptor set was obtained from a man younger than 30 in good health and CMV-seronegative.

The chain combines TRBV9 with TRBJ2-1; TRBD2 is a possible D gene (6 bases). Deletions cut 0 bases from V and 6 bases from J, with 10 bases between. The CDR3 is 14 residues long. From germline, CDR1 is SGDLS and CDR2 YYNGEE. In nucleotides, the CDR3 is TGTGCCAGCAGCGTAGGTGTGGGAGGCAATGAGCAGTTCTTC. This sequence encodes CASSVGVGGNEQFF.

This clone has only one observation. The chain has TRBV7-2 and TRBJ2-7; possibly TRBD1 for D (5 bases). Germline V gives CDR1 SGHTA, CDR2 FQGNSA. V lost 3 bases to trimming and J lost 1 base, with 7 bases between them. This CDR3 is 13 amino acids long. The CDR3 sequence: CASSLGPSYEQYF. The CDR3 DNA follows: TGTGCCAGCAGCTTGGGGCCGTCCTACGAGCAGTACTTC.

This sequence joins TRBV30 and TRBJ2-7; TRBD1 matches 10 bases. CDR1 GTSNPN and CDR2 SVGIG come from the germline V gene (reference sequence). The junction had 7 bases not matched to a gene; V was cut back by 3 bases and J by 5 bases. The CDR3 runs to 14 residues. CDR3 amino acids: CAWRRQGASHEQYF. The CDR3 nucleotides read TGTGCCTGGAGGAGACAGGGGGCTTCCCACGAGCAGTACTTC.

The chain links TRBV28 to TRBJ2-7; TRBD2 aligns across 7 bases. The V gene's germline CDR1 is MDHEN and CDR2 SYDVKM. The CDR3 is 14 amino acids. V was pared by 5 bases and J by 8 bases, with 12 bases of the junction left unmatched. CDR3 region: CASSQSGVGPKQYF. Here the CDR3 DNA reads TGTGCCAGCAGTCAAAGCGGGGTGGGACCAAAGCAGTACTTC.

This chain links TRBV15 with TRBJ1-1; maybe TRBD1 (6 bases). Germline V gene sequence: CDR1 LNHNV, CDR2 YYDKDF (reference sequence). The V and J ends lost 1 base and 10 bases respectively, with 13 bases between them. This CDR3 has 13 amino acids. The CDR3 spells CATSRASGGRAFF. The DNA for the CDR3 is TGTGCCACCAGCAGAGCGAGCGGGGGCCGAGCTTTCTTT.

The V and J genes are TRBV7-9 and TRBJ1-2, with a weak D call TRBD1 (6 bases). CDR3 length: 11 amino acids. Between the trimmed V and J ends, which lost 7 bases and 9 bases, there was a span of 12 bases. Germline V CDR1 and CDR2: SEHNR, FQNEAQ (reference sequence). CDR3 sequence: CASTQGRSYTF. DNA of the CDR3: TGTGCCAGCACACAGGGACGGAGCTACACCTTC.

This chain uses TRBV7-9 with TRBJ2-6, with 9 nucleotides matching TRBD1. Germline CDR1 is SEHNR and CDR2 is FQNEAQ (reference sequence). Trimming removed 2 bases from V and 3 bases from J; junction bases left unmatched: 8. CDR3 length: 18 amino acids. DNA of the CDR3: TGTGCCAGCAGCTTACCCGCTAGGACAGGGGATGGGGCCAACGTCCTGACTTTC. Encoded protein: CASSLPARTGDGANVLTF.

The V call is TRBV7-2, the J call TRBJ2-3; 8 bases match TRBD2. This CDR3 contains 15 residues. The ends lost 2 bases at V and 6 bases at J; junction bases unmatched: 7. CDR1 and CDR2 from the germline V gene are SGHTA and FQGNSA. This CDR3 reads CASSLSSGLGDTQYF. The DNA of the CDR3 is TGTGCCAGCAGCTTATCTAGCGGGCTCGGGGATACGCAGTATTTT.

This rearrangement joins TRBV28 to TRBJ1-1, with D possibly matching TRBD1 (5 bases). The V gene's germline CDR1 is MDHEN and CDR2 SYDVKM. Trimming stripped 6 bases from V and 5 bases from J, with 19 bases between. The CDR3 totals 15 residues. The CDR3 nucleotides are TGTGCCAGCAGCCCCATACGGTGGGGGAGGACTGAAGCTTTCTTT. Translated: CASSPIRWGRTEAFF.

V gene TRBV28 combines with J gene TRBJ1-3, with a tentative D call TRBD1 (5 bases). V was pared by 7 bases and J by 5 bases, with 15 bases between. The CDR3 length is 14 residues. Germline V gene lookup returns CDR1 MDHEN and CDR2 SYDVKM. The CDR3 is CASISDTGRNTIYF. For the CDR3, the DNA is TGTGCCAGCATTTCGGACACAGGTCGAAACACCATATATTTT.

The CDR3 DNA is TGTGCCATCGGACCGGGAGAAGAGACCCAGTACTTC. It is translated as CAIGPGEETQYF. This chain uses TRBV10-3 with TRBJ2-5; perhaps TRBD2 as D (6 bases). V was cut by 8 bases and J by 3 bases, with 10 bases left in between. The CDR3 length is 12 residues. The V gene's germline CDR1 is ENHRY and CDR2 SYGVKD.

This chain joins TRBV28 and TRBJ1-1, with TRBD1 as a possible D gene (5 bases). The V and J ends lost 4 bases and 6 bases respectively, with 21 bases between them. The CDR3 is 16 residues long. Germline V gene sequence: CDR1 MDHEN, CDR2 SYDVKM. CDR3 bases: TGTGCCAGCAGTTCGACCAGGGTTTTCTTGCACTCTGAAGCTTTCTTT. This encodes CASSSTRVFLHSEAFF.

The V gene is TRBV28, the J gene TRBJ2-7, with TRBD2 matching over 14 bases. CDR1 and CDR2 from the germline V gene are MDHEN and SYDVKM. There are 19 residues in the CDR3. Trimming removed 2 bases from V and 6 bases from J; junction bases left unmatched: 15. This CDR3 reads CASSLPGLAGELPIAEQYF. In nucleotides, the CDR3 is TGTGCCAGCAGTTTACCGGGACTAGCGGGAGAACTTCCAATTGCCGAGCAGTACTTC.

This chain links TRBV19 with TRBJ2-3; a possible D gene is TRBD1 (5 bases). The V end was cut by 4 bases, the J end by 2 bases, with 16 bases between. CDR3 size: 16 residues. The germline V gene has CDR1 LNHDA and CDR2 SQIVND (reference sequence). The CDR3 sequence: CASSTSNRRNTDTQYF. The CDR3 nucleotides are TGTGCCAGTAGTACCAGTAACAGGAGAAACACAGATACGCAGTATTTT. The full variable domain, its missing parts supplied by reference TRBV19 and TRBJ2-3, is DGGITQSPKYLFRKEGQNVTLSCEQNLNHDAMYWYRQDPGQGLRLIYYSQIVNDFQKGDIAEGYSVSREKKESFPLTVTSAQKNPTAFYLCASSTSNRRNTDTQYFGPGTRLTVL.

The rearrangement links TRBV19 to TRBJ2-3, with a tentative D call TRBD2 (6 bases). Per the germline V gene, CDR1 is LNHDA and CDR2 is SQIVND (reference sequence). Trimming left V 6 bases short and J 0 bases short, with 13 bases between. The length of the CDR3 is 15 residues. This chain's CDR3 is CASRSSGASTDTQYF. For the CDR3, the DNA is TGTGCCAGTAGAAGTAGCGGTGCTAGCACAGATACGCAGTATTTT. Filled out from reference TRBV19 and TRBJ2-3, the complete variable domain reads DGGITQSPKYLFRKEGQNVTLSCEQNLNHDAMYWYRQDPGQGLRLIYYSQIVNDFQKGDIAEGYSVSREKKESFPLTVTSAQKNPTAFYLCASRSSGASTDTQYFGPGTRLTVL.

The table lists this clone with a count of one. V usage is TRBV11-2 and J usage is TRBJ2-4; D ambiguous. V shed 1 base and J shed 0 bases, with 10 bases lying between them. The germline gives CDR1 SGHAT, CDR2 FQNNGV. This CDR3 spans 16 amino acids. The CDR3 sequence is CASSLVSGVAKNIQYF. Here the CDR3 DNA reads TGTGCCAGCAGCTTAGTTTCGGGTGTAGCCAAAAACATTCAGTACTTC. The variable domain in full, with the rest retrieved from reference TRBV11-2 and TRBJ2-4, is EAGVAQSPRYKIIEKRQSVAFWCNPISGHATLYWYQQILGQGPKLLIQFQNNGVVDDSQLPKDRFSAERLKGVDSTLKIQPAKLEDSAVYLCASSLVSGVAKNIQYFGAGTRLSVL.

The gene calls are TRBV15 and TRBJ2-1; D may be TRBD1 (6 bases). Germline V gives CDR1 LNHNV, CDR2 YYDKDF (reference sequence). V was clipped by 5 bases and J by 0 bases, with 14 bases between them. This CDR3 comprises 16 residues. The DNA for the CDR3 is TGTGCCACCAGCGGACAGAAGGGGAGCTCCTACAATGAGCAGTTCTTC. This gives the protein CATSGQKGSSYNEQFF.

The rearrangement joins TRBV25-1 to TRBJ2-7, with 10 nucleotides matching TRBD2. The CDR3 is 16 amino acids. Per germline, CDR1 MGHDK and CDR2 SYGVNS. The ends lost 3 bases at V and 3 bases at J; junction bases unmatched: 8. CDR3 in amino acids: CASSESLLAGYYEQYF. The DNA for the CDR3 is TGTGCCAGCAGTGAGTCTCTACTAGCGGGATACTACGAGCAGTACTTC.

In its sample, this clone was seen once. The chain joins TRBV5-6 to TRBJ2-1; TRBD1 agrees at 7 bases. Germline V lookup: CDR1 SGHDT, CDR2 YYEEEE. This CDR3 has 14 amino acids. Trimming cost V 4 bases and J 7 bases; bases outside gene matches: 8. Written as DNA, the CDR3 is TGTGCCAGCAGCCAACAGGGGCCCGGGAATGAGCAGTTCTTC. This codes for CASSQQGPGNEQFF.

This clone appeared a single time. The chain combines TRBV2 with TRBJ2-2; 9 positions agree with TRBD1. Losses at the gene ends were 4 bases for V and 6 bases for J; bases not matched to a gene: 6. This CDR3 region has 15 residues. Germline CDR1 is SNHLY and CDR2 is FYNNEI. CDR3 in amino acids: CASSVGQGSPGELFF. CDR3 coding DNA: TGTGCCAGCAGTGTGGGACAGGGTTCCCCCGGGGAGCTGTTTTTT.

This chain joins TRBV4-3 and TRBJ2-1; 8 positions agree with TRBD2. Looked up from germline, CDR1 is LGHNA and CDR2 is YSLEER. This CDR3 spans 16 amino acids. J lost 4 bases, V lost 1 base, and 6 bases had no gene match. In DNA form, the CDR3 reads TGCGCCAGCAGCCAAGGGGTAGCGGGAATTTACAATGAGCAGTTCTTC. Translation: CASSQGVAGIYNEQFF.